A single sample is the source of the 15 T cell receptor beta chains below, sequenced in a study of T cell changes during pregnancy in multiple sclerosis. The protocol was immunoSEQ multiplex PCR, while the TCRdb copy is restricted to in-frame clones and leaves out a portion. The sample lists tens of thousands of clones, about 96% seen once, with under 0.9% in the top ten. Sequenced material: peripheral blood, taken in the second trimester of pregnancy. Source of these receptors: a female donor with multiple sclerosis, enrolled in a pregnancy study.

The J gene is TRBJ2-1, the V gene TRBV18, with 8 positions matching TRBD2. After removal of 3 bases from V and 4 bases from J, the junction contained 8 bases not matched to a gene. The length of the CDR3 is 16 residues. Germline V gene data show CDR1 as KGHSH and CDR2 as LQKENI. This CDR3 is CASSPPQRGSYNEQFF. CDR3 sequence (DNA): TGTGCCAGCTCACCTCCCCAGCGGGGGTCTTACAATGAGCAGTTCTTC.

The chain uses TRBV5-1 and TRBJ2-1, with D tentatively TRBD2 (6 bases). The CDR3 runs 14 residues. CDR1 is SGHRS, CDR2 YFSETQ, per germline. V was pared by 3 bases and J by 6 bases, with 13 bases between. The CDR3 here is CASSWGLNSNEQFF. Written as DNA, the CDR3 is TGCGCCAGCAGCTGGGGACTCAATAGCAATGAGCAGTTCTTC.

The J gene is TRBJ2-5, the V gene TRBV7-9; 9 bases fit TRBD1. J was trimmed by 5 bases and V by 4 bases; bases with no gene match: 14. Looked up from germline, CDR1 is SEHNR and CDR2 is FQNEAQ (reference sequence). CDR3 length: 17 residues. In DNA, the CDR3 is TGTGCCAGCAGCTCCACATCCGGGACAGGGTATTCGGAGACCCAGTACTTC. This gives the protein CASSSTSGTGYSETQYF.

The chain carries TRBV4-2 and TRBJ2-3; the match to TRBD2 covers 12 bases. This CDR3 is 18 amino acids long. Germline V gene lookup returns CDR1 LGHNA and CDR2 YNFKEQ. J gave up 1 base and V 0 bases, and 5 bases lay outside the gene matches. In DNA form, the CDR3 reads TGTGCCAGCAGCCAAGATTGGGCTAGCGGGGGGGGCACAGATACGCAGTATTTT. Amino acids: CASSQDWASGGGTDTQYF.

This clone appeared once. CDR3 coding DNA: TGCGCCAGCAGCCCGGGGGGGGCTCTGAGCAATCAGCCCCAGCATTTT. Translation gives CASSPGGALSNQPQHF. The chain links TRBV5-1 to TRBJ1-5; D possibly corresponds to TRBD1 (6 bases). V gave up 4 bases and J gave up 1 base, with 15 bases separating them. The CDR3 length is 16 residues. Germline-derived CDR1 and CDR2 are SGHRS and YFSETQ.

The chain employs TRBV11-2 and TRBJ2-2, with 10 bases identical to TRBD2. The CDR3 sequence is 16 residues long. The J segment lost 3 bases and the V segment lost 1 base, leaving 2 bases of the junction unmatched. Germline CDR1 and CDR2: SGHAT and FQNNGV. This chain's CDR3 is CASSLVAGGHTGELFF. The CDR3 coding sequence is TGTGCCAGCAGCTTAGTAGCGGGGGGCCACACCGGGGAGCTGTTTTTT. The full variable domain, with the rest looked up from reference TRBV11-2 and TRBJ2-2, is EAGVAQSPRYKIIEKRQSVAFWCNPISGHATLYWYQQILGQGPKLLIQFQNNGVVDDSQLPKDRFSAERLKGVDSTLKIQPAKLEDSAVYLCASSLVAGGHTGELFFGEGSRLTVL.

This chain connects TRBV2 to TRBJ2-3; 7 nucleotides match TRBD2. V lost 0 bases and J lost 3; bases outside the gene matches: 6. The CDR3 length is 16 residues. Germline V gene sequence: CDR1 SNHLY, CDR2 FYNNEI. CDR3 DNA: TGTGCCAGCAGTGAAGCGGGAGGGGTCAAGACAGATACGCAGTATTTT. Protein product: CASSEAGGVKTDTQYF.

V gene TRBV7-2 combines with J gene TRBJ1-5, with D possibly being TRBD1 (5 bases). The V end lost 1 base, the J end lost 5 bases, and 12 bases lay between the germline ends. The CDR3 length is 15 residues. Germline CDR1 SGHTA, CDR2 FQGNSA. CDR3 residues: CASSLEVQVYQPQHF. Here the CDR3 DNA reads TGTGCCAGCAGCTTAGAGGTACAGGTTTATCAGCCCCAGCATTTT.

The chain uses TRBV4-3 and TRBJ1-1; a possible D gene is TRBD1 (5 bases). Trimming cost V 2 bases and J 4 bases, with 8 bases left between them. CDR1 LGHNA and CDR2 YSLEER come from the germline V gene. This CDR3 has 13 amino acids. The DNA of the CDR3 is TGCGCCAGCAGCCAAACCCAGGGCACTGAAGCTTTCTTT. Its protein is CASSQTQGTEAFF.

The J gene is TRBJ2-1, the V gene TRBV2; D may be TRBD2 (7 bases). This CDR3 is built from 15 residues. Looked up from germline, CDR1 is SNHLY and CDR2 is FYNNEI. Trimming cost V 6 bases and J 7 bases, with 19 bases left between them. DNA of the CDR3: TGTGCCAGCAGCCGAGGGGGACTACCTGAGAATGAGCAGTTCTTC. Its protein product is CASSRGGLPENEQFF.

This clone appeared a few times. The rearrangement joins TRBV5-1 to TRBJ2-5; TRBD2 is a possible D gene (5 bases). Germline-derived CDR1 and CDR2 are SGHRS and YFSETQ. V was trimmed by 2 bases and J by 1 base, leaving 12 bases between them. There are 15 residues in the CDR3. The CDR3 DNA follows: TGCGCCAGCAGCTTCAAGGCGGGCACCCAAGAGACCCAGTACTTC. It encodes CASSFKAGTQETQYF.

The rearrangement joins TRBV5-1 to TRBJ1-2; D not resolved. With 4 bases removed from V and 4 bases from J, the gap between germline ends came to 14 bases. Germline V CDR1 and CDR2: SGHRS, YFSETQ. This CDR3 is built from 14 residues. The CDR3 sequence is CASSPAIGLYGYTF. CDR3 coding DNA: TGCGCCAGCAGCCCGGCCATCGGACTCTATGGCTACACCTTC.

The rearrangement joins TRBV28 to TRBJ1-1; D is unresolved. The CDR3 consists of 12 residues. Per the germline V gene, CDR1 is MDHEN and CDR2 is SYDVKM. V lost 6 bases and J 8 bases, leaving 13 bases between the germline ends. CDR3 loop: CASSPPREEAFF. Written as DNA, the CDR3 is TGTGCCAGCAGCCCCCCGAGAGAGGAAGCTTTCTTT.

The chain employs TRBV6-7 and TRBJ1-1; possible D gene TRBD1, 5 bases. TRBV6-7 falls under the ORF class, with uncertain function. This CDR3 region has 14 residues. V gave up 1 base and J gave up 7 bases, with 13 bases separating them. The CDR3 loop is CASSYWGRAIEAFF. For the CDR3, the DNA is TGTGCCAGCAGTTACTGGGGCAGGGCGATTGAAGCTTTCTTT.

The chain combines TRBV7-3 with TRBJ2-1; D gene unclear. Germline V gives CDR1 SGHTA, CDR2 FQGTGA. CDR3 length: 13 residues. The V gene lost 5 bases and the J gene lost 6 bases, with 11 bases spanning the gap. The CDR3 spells CASSLDPLNEQFF. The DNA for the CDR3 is TGTGCCAGCAGCCTAGACCCTCTCAATGAGCAGTTCTTC.